Shown below are 18 T cell receptor beta chains from a single sample sequenced in a study of blood T cells in healthy people across ages. It was with a sample-barcoded 5' primer and a J-beta primer mix that a second PCR of about 7 to 12 cycles was run. In TCRdb, the 5' RACE reads were re-called with MiXCR into one record per CDR3 protein. The sample yields over 1,300,000 distinct CDR3 sequences, approximately 63% seen once. Sequenced material: blood. These receptor sequences come from a man younger than 30 in good health.

The chain combines TRBV20-1 with TRBJ2-7, with D hard to call. Trimming cost V 4 bases and J 3 bases, with 16 bases left between them. Germline CDR1 DFQATT, CDR2 SNEGSKA (reference sequence). The length of the CDR3 is 14 residues. CDR3 amino acids: CSATAVDGYYEQYF. The CDR3 nucleotides read TGCAGTGCTACAGCCGTGGACGGGTACTACGAGCAGTACTTC.

This chain links TRBV4-1 with TRBJ2-1; weak D call: TRBD2 (6 bases). The length of the CDR3 is 15 residues. Trimming removed 0 bases from V and 7 bases from J, with 13 bases in between. CDR1 and CDR2 from the germline V gene are MGHRA and YSYEKL. The CDR3 region has the DNA TGCGCCAGCAGCCAAGATGCAGGACTACTAAATGAGCAGTTCTTC. It encodes CASSQDAGLLNEQFF.

This chain links TRBV20-1 with TRBJ2-2, with a possible D match to TRBD2 (7 bases). Germline CDR1 DFQATT, CDR2 SNEGSKA (reference sequence). The CDR3 is 17 amino acids. Between the trimmed V and J ends, which lost 4 bases and 2 bases, there was a span of 20 bases. The CDR3 DNA reads as TGCAGTGCTAAGGGGGGGCAGTGGGGTGCTAACACCGGGGAGCTGTTTTTT. It codes for CSAKGGQWGANTGELFF.

This chain connects TRBV3-1 to TRBJ2-1; D may be TRBD2 (5 bases). The CDR3 has 13 residues. Germline V lookup: CDR1 LGHDT, CDR2 YNNKEL (reference sequence). V shed 1 base and J shed 8 bases, with 9 bases lying between them. The chain's CDR3 is CASSQGRWDEQFF. The CDR3 DNA is TGTGCCAGCAGCCAAGGGAGGTGGGATGAGCAGTTCTTC.

This clonotype appeared a few times. The chain has TRBV7-2 and TRBJ2-3; 8 bases match TRBD1. The CDR3 runs to 17 residues. Germline V gene data show CDR1 as SGHTA and CDR2 as FQGNSA. V trimming: 0 bases; J trimming: 3 bases; junction bases outside the gene matches: 8. As DNA, the CDR3 is TGTGCCAGCAGCTTAGCGGGGAACAGGGGGAAGACAGATACGCAGTATTTT. This sequence encodes CASSLAGNRGKTDTQYF.

The chain combines TRBV15 with TRBJ2-7; D may be TRBD1 or TRBD2 (6 bases each). This CDR3 is built from 14 residues. Trimming shortened V by 9 bases and J by 3 bases, and 18 bases separated the two germline ends. CDR1 is LNHNV, CDR2 YYDKDF, per germline (reference sequence). The CDR3 sequence is CATAGGLNFYEQYF. The CDR3 nucleotides are TGTGCCACTGCCGGGGGCCTGAACTTCTACGAGCAGTACTTC.

The CDR3 DNA reads as TGTGCCAGCAGCCGACAGGGTCTTGAGGAGACCCAGTACTTC. It yields the protein CASSRQGLEETQYF. The chain recombines TRBV3-1 with TRBJ2-7, with TRBD1 matching over 7 bases. The end of the DNA aligns better with TRBJ2-5, so the J call may be wrong. Germline V gives CDR1 LGHDT, CDR2 YNNKEL (reference sequence). The CDR3 length is 14 residues.

This clonotype occurred a few times. CDR3 DNA: TGTGCCAGCAGCCCGGGACAGCGCACAGATACGCAGTATTTT. Translation: CASSPGQRTDTQYF. The chain couples TRBV7-9 to TRBJ2-3; 7 nucleotides agree with TRBD1. The CDR3 has 14 residues. The V and J ends lost 5 bases and 1 base, in that order; junction bases with no gene match: 3. Germline values: CDR1 SEHNR, CDR2 FQNEAQ (reference sequence).

The chain couples TRBV28 to TRBJ1-2, with TRBD1 matching 7 bases. The V gene's germline CDR1 is MDHEN and CDR2 SYDVKM. The trim removed 5 bases at V and 5 bases at J, leaving 8 bases unmatched. The CDR3 contains 14 residues. CDR3 region: CASSTPTGTYGYTF. The DNA for the CDR3 is TGTGCCAGCAGTACTCCGACAGGGACGTATGGCTACACCTTC.

The genes are TRBV20-1 and TRBJ1-2, with D perhaps TRBD1 (5 bases). The CDR3 is 16 residues long. Germline V gives CDR1 DFQATT, CDR2 SNEGSKA (reference sequence). V dropped 1 base and J dropped 3 bases, with 18 bases sitting between them. The CDR3 region is CSARGWDLQRDYGYTF. The CDR3 DNA reads as TGCAGTGCTAGAGGCTGGGACCTACAGAGGGACTATGGCTACACCTTC.

This clonotype was detected only once. DNA of the CDR3: TGTGCCAGCAGCTGGGGGATCCTAGACAATGAGCAGTTCTTC. It is translated as CASSWGILDNEQFF. The rearrangement uses TRBV7-8 and TRBJ2-1; TRBD1 or TRBD2 may be the D gene (5 bases each). CDR1 is SGHVS and CDR2 is FQNEAQ in the germline V gene. V lost 4 bases to trimming and J lost 5 bases, with 12 bases between them. The CDR3 covers 14 residues.

The chain recombines TRBV7-9 with TRBJ1-2; D not resolved. Germline values: CDR1 SEHNR, CDR2 FQNEAQ (reference sequence). The length of the CDR3 is 14 residues. Trimming shortened V by 0 bases and J by 4 bases, and 9 bases separated the two germline ends. DNA of the CDR3: TGTGCCAGCAGCTTAGCGCCAGAGGGCTATGGCTACACCTTC. Its translation is CASSLAPEGYGYTF.

The chain links TRBV27 to TRBJ1-2, with TRBD1 as a possible D gene (6 bases). Trimming left V 4 bases short and J 5 bases short, with 11 bases between. Germline values: CDR1 MNHEY, CDR2 SMNVEV (reference sequence). CDR3 length equals 13 residues. The CDR3 here is CASSCRGQYGYTF. CDR3 nucleotides: TGTGCCAGCAGTTGCCGTGGACAGTATGGCTACACCTTC.

The chain combines TRBV19 with TRBJ2-6; TRBD2 matches 9 bases. The germline V gene has CDR1 LNHDA and CDR2 SQIVND (reference sequence). V lost 5 bases and J lost 0; bases outside the gene matches: 11. The CDR3 totals 19 residues. CDR3: CASSPRVAGALSGANVLTF. In DNA, the CDR3 is TGTGCCAGTAGTCCTCGGGTAGCGGGGGCCCTCTCTGGGGCCAACGTCCTGACTTTC.

This clonotype was recorded a few times. The CDR3 region has the DNA TGTGCCAGCAGCGGCAGAGGTGGCGACCACTACGAGCAGTACTTC. This codes for CASSGRGGDHYEQYF. The rearrangement joins TRBV9 to TRBJ2-7; no clear D. The CDR3 has 15 amino acids. The V and J ends lost 3 bases and 3 bases respectively, with 16 bases between them. Germline CDR1 reads SGDLS; CDR2 reads YYNGEE. Using reference TRBV9 and TRBJ2-7 for the parts outside the CDR3, the full variable domain is DSGVTQTPKHLITATGQRVTLRCSPRSGDLSVYWYQQSLDQGLQFLIQYYNGEERAKGNILERFSAQQFPDLHSELNLSSLELGDSALYFCASSGRGGDHYEQYFGPGTRLTVT.

CDR3 sequence (DNA): TGTGCCAGCACCATCCCGGAAAGGGAGAATAATGGCTACACCTTC. Encoded protein: CASTIPERENNGYTF. J is TRBJ1-2 and V is TRBV4-2; D is uncertain. With 7 bases removed from V and 6 bases from J, the gap between germline ends came to 21 bases. The CDR3 contains 15 residues. The germline CDR1 and CDR2 sequences are LGHNA and YNFKEQ.

The rearrangement links TRBV7-9 to TRBJ1-1, with no clear D. The CDR3 is 17 residues long. V dropped 2 bases and J dropped 2 bases, with 18 bases sitting between them. Germline V gives CDR1 SEHNR, CDR2 FQNEAQ (reference sequence). In DNA, the CDR3 is TGTGCCAGCAGCTTATTCCGGGCAGGTTGGGCAAACACTGAAGCTTTCTTT. Translating gives CASSLFRAGWANTEAFF.

Only a few counts were recorded for this clonotype. V usage is TRBV29-1 and J usage is TRBJ2-5; tentatively, D is TRBD1 (5 bases). V lost 6 bases to trimming and J lost 0 bases, with 14 bases between them. The CDR3 has 14 residues. From germline, CDR1 is SQVTM and CDR2 ANQGSEA. The CDR3 loop reads CSVGAEFHQETQYF. Here the CDR3 DNA reads TGCAGCGTAGGGGCAGAGTTCCACCAAGAGACCCAGTACTTC. Full variable domain (rest looked up from reference TRBV29-1 and TRBJ2-5): SAVISQKPSRDICQRGTSLTIQCQVDSQVTMMFWYRQQPGQSLTLIATANQGSEATYESGFVIDKFPISRPNLTFSTLTVSNMSPEDSSIYLCSVGAEFHQETQYFGPGTRLLVL.